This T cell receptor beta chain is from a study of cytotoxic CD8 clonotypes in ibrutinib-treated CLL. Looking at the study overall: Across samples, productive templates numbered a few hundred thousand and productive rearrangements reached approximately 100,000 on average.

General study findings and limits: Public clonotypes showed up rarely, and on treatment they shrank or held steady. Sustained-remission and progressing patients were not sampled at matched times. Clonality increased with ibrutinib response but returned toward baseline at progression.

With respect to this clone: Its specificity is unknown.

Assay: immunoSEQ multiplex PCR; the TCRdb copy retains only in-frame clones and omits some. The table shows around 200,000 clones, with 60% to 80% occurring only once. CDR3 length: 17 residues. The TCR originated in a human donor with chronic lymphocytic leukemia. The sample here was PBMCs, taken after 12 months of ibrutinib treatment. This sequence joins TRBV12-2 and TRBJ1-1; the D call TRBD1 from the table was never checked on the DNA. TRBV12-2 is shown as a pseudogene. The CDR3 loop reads CASRPWDSPSGTAEAFF. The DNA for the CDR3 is TGTGCAAGTCGCCCCTGGGACAGCCCTTCGGGCACGGCTGAAGCTTTCTTT.